A single sample is the source of the 20 T cell receptor beta chains below, sequenced in a study of blood T cell repertoires in COVID-19 (dated by TCRdb to about 2020). Libraries were constructed by the immunoSEQ multiplex PCR assay. Sourced from immuneACCESS, this table was stored by TCRdb with only in-frame sequences that have V and J called. A share of the clones is absent; for the studies checked, an unresolved V gene accounts for under half, and the remainder has no known explanation. In this sample the table shows 75,000 to 95,000 clones, around nine tenths of which occur a single time. The ten largest clonotypes hold about 17% of the sample. Sequenced input: peripheral blood. All receptors derive from a woman aged 55-75 years with COVID-19, enrolled during active disease.

To note about this clone: A junction end diverges from the germline sequence, so it may reflect a read error. The chain employs TRBV7-7 and TRBJ2-5; 8 nucleotides match TRBD1. The germline CDR1 and CDR2 sequences are SSHAT and FNYEAQ (reference sequence). CDR3 length equals 19 residues. The CDR3 nucleotides are TGTGCTAGCAGCTTAGTTTTGGCCGCAGGGGGCGCGAGGAAAGAGACCCAGTACTTC. Translating gives CASSLVLAAGGARKETQYF.

The chain joins TRBV5-1 to TRBJ2-2; 10 bases line up with TRBD2. With V trimmed by 4 bases and J by 7 bases, 10 bases remained unmatched. The CDR3 has 16 amino acids. CDR1 is SGHRS and CDR2 is YFSETQ in the germline V gene. In DNA form, the CDR3 reads TGCGCCAGCAGCCCTGGACTAGCGGTTGACATCGGGGAGCTGTTTTTT. This encodes CASSPGLAVDIGELFF.

The chain couples TRBV7-2 to TRBJ2-7, with 7 bases matching TRBD2. The germline gives CDR1 SGHTA, CDR2 FQGNSA. The junction had 3 bases not matched to a gene; V was cut back by 4 bases and J by 0 bases. The CDR3 is 14 amino acids. CDR3 loop: CASSSSGSSYEQYF. In nucleotides, the CDR3 is TGTGCCAGCAGCTCTAGCGGATCCTCCTACGAGCAGTACTTC. Using reference TRBV7-2 and TRBJ2-7 for the parts outside the CDR3, the full variable domain is GAGVSQSPSNKVTEKGKDVELRCDPISGHTALYWYRQSLGQGLEFLIYFQGNSAPDKSGLPSDRFSAERTGGSVSTLTIQRTQQEDSAVYLCASSSSGSSYEQYFGPGTRLTVT.

This rearrangement joins TRBV6-1 to TRBJ1-6; no reliable D call. Per the germline V gene, CDR1 is MNHNS and CDR2 is SASEGT. The V gene lost 1 base and the J gene lost 3 bases, with 7 bases spanning the gap. The CDR3 length is 15 residues. The CDR3 DNA follows: TGTGCCAGCAGTGAAGGGCACAGCTATAATTCACCCCTCCACTTT. As protein: CASSEGHSYNSPLHF.

This clone showed up just once. The chain uses TRBV11-2 and TRBJ2-7, with TRBD1 matching over 10 bases. Germline V gene sequence: CDR1 SGHAT, CDR2 FQNNGV. The CDR3 has 15 residues. Unmatched junction bases numbered 6, after V lost 5 bases and J lost 2 bases. The CDR3 region is CASSKAGTGAYEQYF. The CDR3 DNA sequence: TGTGCCAGCAGCAAGGCCGGGACAGGGGCCTACGAGCAGTACTTC.

The chain couples TRBV5-1 to TRBJ2-5; 7 bases map to TRBD2. CDR1 and CDR2 from the germline V gene are SGHRS and YFSETQ. This CDR3 spans 14 amino acids. After removal of 2 bases from V and 13 bases from J, the junction contained 14 bases not matched to a gene. CDR3 nucleotides: TGCGCCAGCAGCTTCAGTGGCGGGGGAGGCATTTGGTACTTC. Translated: CASSFSGGGGIWYF.

The genes are TRBV4-3 and TRBJ2-4; D ambiguous. With 0 bases removed from V and 3 bases from J, the gap between germline ends came to 12 bases. This CDR3 region has 16 residues. Per germline, CDR1 LGHNA and CDR2 YSLEER. DNA for the CDR3: TGCGCCAGCAGCCAAGACCGCGTGCAGGTCAAAAACATTCAGTACTTC. Protein product: CASSQDRVQVKNIQYF.

As concerns this clone: This likely stems from a read error, as it lies one base from a far larger clone. This rearrangement joins TRBV6-2 or TRBV6-3 to TRBJ2-1; D is unresolved. This CDR3 comprises 11 residues. Germline loops: CDR1 MNHEY, CDR2 SVGEGT. Trimming removed 5 bases from V and 4 bases from J, with 3 bases in between. The CDR3 protein is CASSQYNEQFF. In DNA, the CDR3 is TGTGCCAGCAGTCAGTACAATGAGCAGTTCTTC.

This chain connects TRBV9 to TRBJ1-3; tentatively, D is TRBD1 (5 bases). The CDR3 consists of 18 residues. Germline V gene data show CDR1 as SGDLS and CDR2 as YYNGEE. Deletions cut 2 bases from V and 3 bases from J, with 21 bases between. The CDR3 DNA is TGTGCCAGCAGCGTTCTCCCCCGGGAGGGGAACGGTGGAAACACCATATATTTT. Its translation is CASSVLPREGNGGNTIYF.

The chain joins TRBV5-1 to TRBJ1-6; D is possibly TRBD1 (6 bases). The V end was cut by 0 bases, the J end by 11 bases, with 6 bases between. There are 12 residues in the CDR3. CDR1 and CDR2 from the germline V gene are SGHRS and YFSETQ. The DNA for the CDR3 is TGCGCCAGCAGCTTGGAGGGGGCACCCCTCCACTTT. Translating it yields CASSLEGAPLHF.

This chain's CDR3 is CASSWRRGGYTF. Here the CDR3 DNA reads TGTGCCAGCAGTTGGCGACGGGGAGGCTACACCTTC. V is TRBV6-2 or TRBV6-3 and J is TRBJ1-2; D remains ambiguous. The CDR3 loop spans 12 amino acids. Per germline, CDR1 MNHEY and CDR2 SVGEGT. The V end lost 4 bases, the J end lost 8 bases, and 11 bases lay between the germline ends.

This chain joins TRBV24-1 and TRBJ2-5, with TRBD2 identical over 8 bases. CDR1 KGHDR and CDR2 SFDVKD come from the germline V gene. The CDR3 length is 15 residues. With 2 bases clipped from V and 5 bases from J, the junction kept 6 bases outside the gene matches. CDR3 amino acids: CATSDWAGTRETQYF. For the CDR3, the DNA is TGTGCCACCAGTGATTGGGCTGGGACTAGGGAGACCCAGTACTTC.

The chain carries TRBV4-1 and TRBJ2-7; TRBD1 matches at 11 bases. The CDR3 totals 15 residues. V lost 1 base and J lost 3; bases outside the gene matches: 2. Per the germline V gene, CDR1 is MGHRA and CDR2 is YSYEKL. The CDR3 loop reads CASSQGTGGDYEQYF. The CDR3 nucleotides are TGCGCCAGCAGCCAAGGGACAGGGGGCGACTACGAGCAGTACTTC.

The chain has TRBV9 and TRBJ1-1; D remains ambiguous. CDR1 SGDLS and CDR2 YYNGEE come from the germline V gene. The CDR3 covers 15 residues. The V and J ends lost 0 bases and 2 bases respectively, with 11 bases between them. The DNA for the CDR3 is TGTGCCAGCAGCGTAGCTTCGGGGTATAACACTGAAGCTTTCTTT. Amino acids: CASSVASGYNTEAFF.

The rearrangement joins TRBV5-5 to TRBJ2-7, with 9 bases matching TRBD2. This CDR3 contains 14 residues. Germline CDR1 is SGHKS and CDR2 is YYEKEE (reference sequence). V gave up 6 bases and J gave up 2 bases; unmatched junction bases: 6. CDR3 coding DNA: TGTGCCAGCACCCTAGCGGGGACGACCTACGAGCAGTACTTC. This sequence encodes CASTLAGTTYEQYF.

This chain links TRBV7-2 with TRBJ1-5, with a weak D call TRBD1 (5 bases). V shed 1 base and J shed 3 bases, with 10 bases lying between them. This CDR3 has 15 residues. Germline V gene sequence: CDR1 SGHTA, CDR2 FQGNSA. The CDR3 loop is CASSLGWGTNQPQHF. The CDR3 DNA sequence: TGTGCCAGCAGCTTAGGGTGGGGCACCAATCAGCCCCAGCATTTT.

This chain joins TRBV6-5 and TRBJ2-3; 7 bases match TRBD2. Trimming took 7 bases from V and 6 from J; bases not matched to a gene: 10. The germline gives CDR1 MNHEY, CDR2 SVGAGI. The CDR3 runs 14 residues. CDR3 bases: TGTGCCAGCACCCCCCCGGGAGGCCCTGATACGCAGTATTTT. Translated: CASTPPGGPDTQYF.

V gene TRBV7-9 combines with J gene TRBJ2-7, with a weak D call TRBD2 (6 bases). This CDR3 is 12 amino acids long. Germline CDR1 is SEHNR and CDR2 is FQNEAQ (reference sequence). V was clipped by 7 bases and J by 6 bases, with 13 bases between them. The CDR3 DNA reads TGTGCCAGCACTAACTCCGGGGGCGAGCAGTACTTC. Translated: CASTNSGGEQYF.

This chain connects TRBV24-1 to TRBJ1-4; 12 bases fit TRBD1. J was trimmed by 8 bases and V by 4 bases; bases with no gene match: 7. The V gene's germline CDR1 is KGHDR and CDR2 SFDVKD. This CDR3 spans 16 amino acids. The CDR3 loop is CATSDPGTGGAEKLFF. In DNA, the CDR3 is TGTGCCACCAGTGACCCCGGGACAGGGGGCGCAGAAAAACTGTTTTTT.

The V call is TRBV7-2, the J call TRBJ1-1, with D hard to call. This CDR3 comprises 13 residues. The germline gives CDR1 SGHTA, CDR2 FQGNSA. The germline V and J ends were trimmed by 5 bases and 2 bases, with 9 bases remaining between them. The CDR3 here is CASSPHTNTEAFF. The CDR3 DNA follows: TGTGCCAGCAGCCCGCACACCAACACTGAAGCTTTCTTT.